One sample yielded the 24 T cell receptor beta chains listed below, sequenced in a study of PD-L1 blockade in urothelial cancer. Using immunoSEQ multiplex PCR, the repertoire was profiled, and TCRdb retains in-frame clones only, with some absent. The table records 85,000 to 90,000 clones, around nine tenths of them present only once. Sequencing was performed on PBMCs, taken around atezolizumab (anti-PD-L1) treatment. These receptors were collected from a man in his 60s with urothelial cancer.

This sequence joins TRBV5-6 and TRBJ1-4, with 8 positions matching TRBD1. Losses at the gene ends were 0 bases for V and 7 bases for J; bases not matched to a gene: 2. The CDR3 length is 14 residues. Germline V CDR1 and CDR2: SGHDT, YYEEEE. CDR3 in amino acids: CASSLARGREKLFF. Here the CDR3 DNA reads TGTGCCAGCAGCTTGGCCAGGGGGCGTGAAAAACTGTTTTTT. The entire variable domain, with the rest obtained from reference TRBV5-6 and TRBJ1-4, is as follows: DAGVTQSPTHLIKTRGQQVTLRCSPKSGHDTVSWYQQALGQGPQFIFQYYEEEERQRGNFPDRFSGHQFPNYSSELNVNALLLGDSALYLCASSLARGREKLFFGSGTQLSVL.

The chain uses TRBV27 and TRBJ1-2; the D gene is possibly TRBD1 (6 bases). V lost 0 bases to trimming and J lost 6 bases, with 8 bases between them. This CDR3 spans 13 amino acids. Germline V gives CDR1 MNHEY, CDR2 SMNVEV (reference sequence). CDR3 region: CASSLSRGNGYTF. CDR3 in DNA: TGTGCCAGCAGTTTATCGAGGGGGAATGGCTACACCTTC.

This sequence joins TRBV4-2 and TRBJ2-2; 8 bases map to TRBD2. CDR1 is LGHNA, CDR2 YNFKEQ, per germline. This CDR3 comprises 16 residues. With 4 bases clipped from V and 4 bases from J, the junction kept 8 bases outside the gene matches. CDR3 sequence: CASSPGTGGATGELFF. The CDR3 DNA follows: TGTGCCAGCAGCCCAGGGACCGGGGGGGCCACCGGGGAGCTGTTTTTT.

This chain connects TRBV7-2 to TRBJ2-3; TRBD1 aligns across 9 bases. The V gene end was trimmed by 5 bases and the J gene end by 4 bases; junction bases not matched to a gene: 10. Germline lookup yields CDR1 SGHTA and CDR2 FQGNSA. This CDR3 comprises 16 residues. The CDR3 protein is CASSAYRGLGADTQYF. CDR3 nucleotides: TGTGCCAGCAGCGCGTACAGGGGGCTGGGGGCAGATACGCAGTATTTT.

The genes are TRBV10-3 and TRBJ2-7; TRBD1 might be the D (6 bases). Germline CDR1 and CDR2: ENHRY and SYGVKD. Trimming took 6 bases from V and 1 from J, leaving 13 bases between them. The CDR3 is 14 amino acids. CDR3 region: CAISSGTTSYEQYF. Written as DNA, the CDR3 is TGTGCCATCAGCTCCGGGACAACTTCCTACGAGCAGTACTTC.

The chain uses TRBV18 and TRBJ2-6, with no clear D. The V and J ends lost 6 bases and 0 bases respectively, with 6 bases between them. The CDR3 sequence is 14 residues long. Germline lookup yields CDR1 KGHSH and CDR2 LQKENI. CDR3 protein: CASSPYSGANVLTF. CDR3 in DNA: TGTGCCAGCTCCCCCTACTCTGGGGCCAACGTCCTGACTTTC.

V and J are TRBV19 and TRBJ1-5; D remains ambiguous. V was trimmed by 5 bases and J by 9 bases, leaving 14 bases between them. Looked up from germline, CDR1 is LNHDA and CDR2 is SQIVND (reference sequence). The CDR3 contains 13 residues. The CDR3 region is CASSGPEGGPQHF. The CDR3 DNA follows: TGTGCCAGTAGTGGGCCGGAAGGAGGGCCCCAGCATTTT. Filled out from reference TRBV19 and TRBJ1-5, the complete variable domain reads DGGITQSPKYLFRKEGQNVTLSCEQNLNHDAMYWYRQDPGQGLRLIYYSQIVNDFQKGDIAEGYSVSREKKESFPLTVTSAQKNPTAFYLCASSGPEGGPQHFGDGTRLSIL.

The gene calls are TRBV2 and TRBJ2-5; 10 bases agree with TRBD2. CDR3 length: 15 amino acids. With V trimmed by 3 bases and J by 5 bases, 6 bases remained unmatched. CDR1 and CDR2 (germline): SNHLY, FYNNEI. CDR3 DNA: TGTGCCAGCAGTGATAGGGGACTAGCGATGGAGACCCAGTACTTC. Translated: CASSDRGLAMETQYF.

The gene calls are TRBV5-4 and TRBJ1-2, with D possibly being TRBD1 (5 bases). Trimming took off 2 bases at V and 8 bases at J, with 13 bases between the two ends. The CDR3 is made up of 13 amino acids. Germline loops: CDR1 SGHNT, CDR2 YYREEE (reference sequence). The CDR3 loop is CASSFAGGVGYTF. CDR3 nucleotides: TGTGCCAGCAGCTTCGCCGGAGGGGTAGGCTACACCTTC.

The V gene is TRBV4-2, the J gene TRBJ2-5; TRBD2 agrees at 16 bases. CDR1 and CDR2 (germline): LGHNA, YNFKEQ. The CDR3 spans 20 residues. Unmatched junction bases numbered 12, after V lost 0 bases and J lost 5 bases. The CDR3 DNA follows: TGTGCCAGCAGCCAAGAGGGGGGACTAGCGGGAGGGCCAATCGCGGAGACCCAGTACTTC. Its translation is CASSQEGGLAGGPIAETQYF.

V is TRBV28 and J is TRBJ2-1, with 10 bases that match TRBD1. This CDR3 has 14 residues. J gave up 6 bases and V 4 bases, and 3 bases lay outside the gene matches. Germline V gene sequence: CDR1 MDHEN, CDR2 SYDVKM. CDR3 DNA: TGTGCCAGCAGTTCGTGGGACAGGGGCAATGAGCAGTTCTTC. Its translation: CASSSWDRGNEQFF.

This rearrangement joins TRBV21-1 to TRBJ2-5; no check of the table's D call, TRBD2, against the DNA was made. TRBV21-1 is a known pseudogene. This CDR3 region has 14 residues. The CDR3 DNA reads as TGTGCCAGCAGCAATCCCCCCGCCGGAGAGACCCAGTACTTC. Its protein is CASSNPPAGETQYF.

The rearrangement links TRBV5-1 to TRBJ1-1; D not certain. This CDR3 contains 14 residues. Germline assignment: CDR1 SGHRS and CDR2 YFSETQ. V was cut by 0 bases and J by 0 bases, with 6 bases left in between. This CDR3 reads CASSLDSMNTEAFF. CDR3 nucleotide sequence: TGCGCCAGCAGCTTGGACAGCATGAACACTGAAGCTTTCTTT.

This chain links TRBV10-3 with TRBJ2-3; 11 bases fit TRBD2. The CDR3 runs to 16 residues. J lost 3 bases, V lost 5 bases, and 7 bases had no gene match. The germline V gene encodes CDR1 ENHRY and CDR2 SYGVKD. The CDR3 loop is CAISNSGTSGTDTQYF. The DNA for the CDR3 is TGTGCCATCAGTAACTCCGGGACTAGCGGAACAGATACGCAGTATTTT.

This clone was counted a single time. This chain links TRBV30 with TRBJ2-2, with a weak D call TRBD1 (6 bases). Germline values: CDR1 GTSNPN, CDR2 SVGIG (reference sequence). V lost 5 bases, J lost 6 bases, and 16 bases lay in between. The CDR3 is 14 amino acids. CDR3 sequence (DNA): TGTGCCTGGTATGGGACAAGGAAGCCCGGGGAGCTGTTTTTT. Its protein product is CAWYGTRKPGELFF.

The rearrangement links TRBV6-1 to TRBJ2-1; 10 bases line up with TRBD2. V lost 3 bases, J lost 6 bases, and 5 bases stayed unmatched. CDR1 is MNHNS, CDR2 SASEGT, per germline. The CDR3 has 15 amino acids. The CDR3, as DNA: TGTGCCAGCAGTGAGTCAGCGGGAGGGAGCAATGAGCAGTTCTTC. This translates into CASSESAGGSNEQFF.

This chain uses TRBV7-7 with TRBJ2-3; D unclear. This CDR3 spans 13 amino acids. Germline V gene sequence: CDR1 SSHAT, CDR2 FNYEAQ (reference sequence). V gave up 1 base and J gave up 5 bases, with 7 bases separating them. DNA of the CDR3: TGTGCCAGCAGCTTAGGAGCCGGAGATACGCAGTATTTT. Translated: CASSLGAGDTQYF.

The chain combines TRBV5-8 with TRBJ1-4; a possible D gene is TRBD1 (5 bases). The CDR3 length is 16 residues. V lost 2 bases, J lost 7 bases, and 18 bases lay in between. Germline V gene sequence: CDR1 SGHTS, CDR2 YDEGEE. As DNA, the CDR3 is TGTGCCAGCAGCTTTATCTTCGGCAGGGCCGGTGAAAAACTGTTTTTT. Translation: CASSFIFGRAGEKLFF.

CDR3 protein: CASSDPTATSYNEQFF. The CDR3 DNA reads as TGCGCCAGCAGTGACCCGACTGCAACCTCCTACAATGAGCAGTTCTTC. The chain uses TRBV10-1 and TRBJ2-1; D gene unclear. V was pared by 3 bases and J by 0 bases, with 12 bases between. CDR3 length: 16 residues. Germline CDR1 reads WNHNN; CDR2 reads SYGVQD (reference sequence).

The rearrangement uses TRBV28 and TRBJ2-1; 9 nucleotides line up with TRBD2. This CDR3 has 15 residues. Germline V CDR1 and CDR2: MDHEN, SYDVKM. Trimming at V came to 3 bases and at J to 8 bases, leaving 8 bases not matched to a gene. The CDR3 bases are TGTGCCAGCAGTTTGTCTGGGCGGGAGGGTTATGAGCAGTTCTTC. As protein: CASSLSGREGYEQFF.

This clone was seen more than once but under ten times. The chain carries TRBV11-2 and TRBJ2-1; possible D gene TRBD2, 6 bases. Trimming removed 5 bases from V and 6 bases from J, with 17 bases in between. The germline V gene has CDR1 SGHAT and CDR2 FQNNGV. The CDR3 extends over 15 amino acids. The CDR3 region has the DNA TGTGCCAGCAGCGCCGCGCCCGGGGGTGGCAATGAGCAGTTCTTC. Translation gives CASSAAPGGGNEQFF.

A remark on this clone: Germline is not matched at one junction end, which may reflect a read error. Within the sample, other DNA sequences also encode this same CDR3. The chain couples TRBV6-5 to TRBJ1-2; TRBD1 agrees at 10 bases. In germline, CDR1 is MNHEY, CDR2 SVGAGI. This CDR3 has 15 amino acids. CDR3 nucleotide sequence: TGTGCCAGCAGCAACCGGGACAGGGGTTGGTATGGCTACACCTTT. Its protein is CASSNRDRGWYGYTF.

The gene calls are TRBV30 and TRBJ1-1; D gene unclear. V was pared by 2 bases and J by 0 bases, with 7 bases between. The germline gives CDR1 GTSNPN, CDR2 SVGIG (reference sequence). This CDR3 comprises 13 residues. The CDR3 DNA is TGTGCCTGGAGTCCGGGTGTGAACACTGAAGCTTTCTTT. Translated: CAWSPGVNTEAFF.

This chain joins TRBV7-2 and TRBJ1-4; no firm D call. With 4 bases removed from V and 7 bases from J, the gap between germline ends came to 16 bases. Germline-derived CDR1 and CDR2 are SGHTA and FQGNSA. CDR3 length: 15 amino acids. CDR3 region: CASSSGPGGGEKLFF. The CDR3 region has the DNA TGTGCCAGCAGCTCTGGGCCGGGAGGCGGTGAAAAACTGTTTTTT.